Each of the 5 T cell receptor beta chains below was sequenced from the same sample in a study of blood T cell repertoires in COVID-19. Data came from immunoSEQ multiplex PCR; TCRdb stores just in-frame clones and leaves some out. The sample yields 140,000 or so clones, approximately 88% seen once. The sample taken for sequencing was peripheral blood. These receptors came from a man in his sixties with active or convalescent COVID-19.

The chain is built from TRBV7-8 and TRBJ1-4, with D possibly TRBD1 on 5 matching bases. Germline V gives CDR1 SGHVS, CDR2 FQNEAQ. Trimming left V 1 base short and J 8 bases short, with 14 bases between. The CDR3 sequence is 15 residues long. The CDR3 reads CASSLETGGREKLFF. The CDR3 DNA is TGTGCCAGCAGCTTAGAAACGGGGGGTAGGGAAAAACTGTTTTTT.

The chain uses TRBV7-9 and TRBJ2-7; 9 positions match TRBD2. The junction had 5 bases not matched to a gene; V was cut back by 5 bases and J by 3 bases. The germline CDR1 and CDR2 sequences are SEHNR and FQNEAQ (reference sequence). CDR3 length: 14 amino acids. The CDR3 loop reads CASSPAGGGYEQYF. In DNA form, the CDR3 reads TGTGCCAGCAGCCCAGCGGGGGGAGGCTACGAGCAGTACTTC. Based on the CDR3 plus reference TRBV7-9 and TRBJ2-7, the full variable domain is DTGVSQNPRHKITKRGQNVTFRCDPISEHNRLYWYRQTLGQGPEFLTYFQNEAQLEKSRLLSDRFSAERPKGSFSTLEIQRTEQGDSAMYLCASSPAGGGYEQYFGPGTRLTVT.

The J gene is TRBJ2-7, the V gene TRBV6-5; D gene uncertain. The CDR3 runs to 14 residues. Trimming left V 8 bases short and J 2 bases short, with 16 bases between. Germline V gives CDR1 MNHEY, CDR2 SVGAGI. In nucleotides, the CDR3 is TGTGCCAGCCAACAACGGGTGTATACCTACGAGCAGTACTTC. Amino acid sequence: CASQQRVYTYEQYF.

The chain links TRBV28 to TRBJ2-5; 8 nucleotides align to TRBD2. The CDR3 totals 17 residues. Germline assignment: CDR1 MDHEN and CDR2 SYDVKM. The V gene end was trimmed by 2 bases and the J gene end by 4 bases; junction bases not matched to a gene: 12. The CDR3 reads CASSLPISGSDSETQYF. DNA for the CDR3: TGTGCCAGCAGTTTACCTATAAGCGGGAGTGATTCAGAGACCCAGTACTTC.

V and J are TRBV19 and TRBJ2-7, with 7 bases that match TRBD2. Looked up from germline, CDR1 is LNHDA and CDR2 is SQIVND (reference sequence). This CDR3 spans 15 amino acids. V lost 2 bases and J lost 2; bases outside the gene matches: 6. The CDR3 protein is CASSIRGGRTYEQYF. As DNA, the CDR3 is TGTGCCAGTAGTATAAGGGGAGGGCGAACCTACGAGCAGTACTTC.